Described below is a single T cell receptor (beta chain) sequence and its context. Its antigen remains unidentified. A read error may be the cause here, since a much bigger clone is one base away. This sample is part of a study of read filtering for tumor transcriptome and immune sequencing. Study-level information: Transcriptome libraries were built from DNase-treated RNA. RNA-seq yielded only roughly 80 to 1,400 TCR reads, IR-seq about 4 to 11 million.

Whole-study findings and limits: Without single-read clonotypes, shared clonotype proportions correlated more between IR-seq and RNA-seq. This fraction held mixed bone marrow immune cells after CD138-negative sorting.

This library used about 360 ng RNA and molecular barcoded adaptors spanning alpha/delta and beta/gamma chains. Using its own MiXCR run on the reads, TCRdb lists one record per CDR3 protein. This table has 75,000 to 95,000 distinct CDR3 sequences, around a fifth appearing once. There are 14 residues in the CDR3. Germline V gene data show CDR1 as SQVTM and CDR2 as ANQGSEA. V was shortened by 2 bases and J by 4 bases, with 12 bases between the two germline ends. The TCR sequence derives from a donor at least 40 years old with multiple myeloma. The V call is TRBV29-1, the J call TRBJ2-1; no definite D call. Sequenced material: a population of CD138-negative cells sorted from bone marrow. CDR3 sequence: CSVEMATFYNEQFF. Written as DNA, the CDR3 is TGCAGCGTTGAAATGGCGACATTTTACAATGAGCAGTTCTTC.